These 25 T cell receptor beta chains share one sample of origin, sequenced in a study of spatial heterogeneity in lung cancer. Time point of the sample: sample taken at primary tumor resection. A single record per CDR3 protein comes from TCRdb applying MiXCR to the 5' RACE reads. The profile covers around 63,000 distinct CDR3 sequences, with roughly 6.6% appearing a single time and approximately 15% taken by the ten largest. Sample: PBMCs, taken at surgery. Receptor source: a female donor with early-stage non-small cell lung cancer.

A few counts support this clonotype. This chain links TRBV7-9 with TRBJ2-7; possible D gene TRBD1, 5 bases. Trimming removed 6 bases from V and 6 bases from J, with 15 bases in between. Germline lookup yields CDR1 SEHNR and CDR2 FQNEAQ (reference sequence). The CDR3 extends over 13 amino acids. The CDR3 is CASSYAGQGEQYV. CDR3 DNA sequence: TGTGCCAGCAGTTATGCAGGGCAGGGCGAGCAGTACGTC.

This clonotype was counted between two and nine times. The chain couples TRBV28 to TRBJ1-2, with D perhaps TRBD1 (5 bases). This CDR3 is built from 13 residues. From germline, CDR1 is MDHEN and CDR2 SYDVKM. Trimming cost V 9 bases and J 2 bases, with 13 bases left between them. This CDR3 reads CASARGSNYGYTF. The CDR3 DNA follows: TGTGCCAGTGCAAGGGGATCAAACTATGGCTACACCTTC.

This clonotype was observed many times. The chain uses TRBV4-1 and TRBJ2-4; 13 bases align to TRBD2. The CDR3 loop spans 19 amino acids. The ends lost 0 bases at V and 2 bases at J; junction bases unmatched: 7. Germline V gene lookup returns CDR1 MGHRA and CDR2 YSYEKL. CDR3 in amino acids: CASSQELAGGPISKNIQYF. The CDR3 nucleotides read TGCGCCAGCAGCCAAGAACTAGCGGGGGGGCCAATTTCCAAAAACATTCAGTACTTC.

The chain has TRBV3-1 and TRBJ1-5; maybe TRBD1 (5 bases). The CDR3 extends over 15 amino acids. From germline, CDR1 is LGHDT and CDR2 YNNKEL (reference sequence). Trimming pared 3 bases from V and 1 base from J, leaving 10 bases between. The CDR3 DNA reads TGTGCCAGCAGCCACGGGACCCAGAGCAATCAGCCCCAGCATTTT. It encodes CASSHGTQSNQPQHF.

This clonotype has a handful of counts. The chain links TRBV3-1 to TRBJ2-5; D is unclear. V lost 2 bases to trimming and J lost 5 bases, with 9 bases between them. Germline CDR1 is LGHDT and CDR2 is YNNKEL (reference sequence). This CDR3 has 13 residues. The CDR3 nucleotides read TGTGCCAGCAGCCAAATTCCCCGGGAGACCCAGTACTTC. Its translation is CASSQIPRETQYF.

The CDR3 DNA reads as TGTGCCAGCAGTTTAGAACAGGACGCTCGGTCGTCCGGGGAGCTGTTTTTT. The encoded protein is CASSLEQDARSSGELFF. V gene TRBV27 combines with J gene TRBJ2-2, with D possibly TRBD1 on 5 matching bases. Germline loops: CDR1 MNHEY, CDR2 SMNVEV (reference sequence). This CDR3 contains 17 residues. V gave up 2 bases and J gave up 6 bases, with 19 bases separating them.

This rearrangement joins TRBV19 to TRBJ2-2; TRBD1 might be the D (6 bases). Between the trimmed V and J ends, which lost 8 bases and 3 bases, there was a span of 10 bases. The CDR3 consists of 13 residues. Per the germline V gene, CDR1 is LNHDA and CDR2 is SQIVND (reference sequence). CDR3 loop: CASDRSHTGELFF. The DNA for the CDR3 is TGTGCCAGTGACAGGAGTCACACCGGGGAGCTGTTTTTT.

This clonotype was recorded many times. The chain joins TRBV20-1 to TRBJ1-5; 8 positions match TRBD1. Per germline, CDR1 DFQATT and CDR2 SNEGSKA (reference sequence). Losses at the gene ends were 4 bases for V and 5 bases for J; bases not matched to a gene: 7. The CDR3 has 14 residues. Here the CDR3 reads CSAKNRGVDQPQHF. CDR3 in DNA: TGCAGTGCTAAAAACAGGGGGGTCGATCAGCCCCAGCATTTT.

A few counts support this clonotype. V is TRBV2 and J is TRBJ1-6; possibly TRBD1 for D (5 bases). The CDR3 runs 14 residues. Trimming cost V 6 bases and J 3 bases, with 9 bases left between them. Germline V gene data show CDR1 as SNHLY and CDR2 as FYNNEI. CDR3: CASRQGLYNSPLHF. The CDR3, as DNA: TGTGCCAGCAGGCAGGGTCTCTATAATTCACCCCTCCACTTT. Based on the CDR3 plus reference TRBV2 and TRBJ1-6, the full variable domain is EPEVTQTPSHQVTQMGQEVILRCVPISNHLYFYWYRQILGQKVEFLVSFYNNEISEKSEIFDDQFSVERPDGSNFTLKIRSTKLEDSAMYFCASRQGLYNSPLHFGNGTRLTVT.

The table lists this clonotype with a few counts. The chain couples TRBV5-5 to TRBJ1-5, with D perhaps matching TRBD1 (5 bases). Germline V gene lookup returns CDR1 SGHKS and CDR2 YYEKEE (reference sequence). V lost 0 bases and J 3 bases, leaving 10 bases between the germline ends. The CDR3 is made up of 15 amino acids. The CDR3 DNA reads TGTGCCAGCAGCTTGGATGGACATCCCAATCAGCCCCAGCATTTT. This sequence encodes CASSLDGHPNQPQHF.

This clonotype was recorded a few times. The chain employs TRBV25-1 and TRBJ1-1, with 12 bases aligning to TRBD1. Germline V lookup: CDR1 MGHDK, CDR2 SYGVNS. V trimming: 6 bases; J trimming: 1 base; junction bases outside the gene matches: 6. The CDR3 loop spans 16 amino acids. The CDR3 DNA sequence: TGTGCCAGCAGGTGGGGGGACAGGGGGCCGAACACTGAAGCTTTCTTT. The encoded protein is CASRWGDRGPNTEAFF.

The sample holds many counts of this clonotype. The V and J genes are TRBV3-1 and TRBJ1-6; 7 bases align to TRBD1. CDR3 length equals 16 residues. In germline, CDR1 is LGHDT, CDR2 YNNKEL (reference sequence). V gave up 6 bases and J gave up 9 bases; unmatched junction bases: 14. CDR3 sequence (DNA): TGTGCCAGCAGTCAGACAGGGAGAGAGCCTCCTTCACCCCTCCACTTT. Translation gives CASSQTGREPPSPLHF.

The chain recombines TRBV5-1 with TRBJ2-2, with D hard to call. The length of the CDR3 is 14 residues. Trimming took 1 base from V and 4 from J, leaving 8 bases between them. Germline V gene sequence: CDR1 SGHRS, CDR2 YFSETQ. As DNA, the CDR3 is TGCGCCAGCAGCTTGCAAGTTTCCACCGGGGAGCTGTTTTTT. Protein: CASSLQVSTGELFF.

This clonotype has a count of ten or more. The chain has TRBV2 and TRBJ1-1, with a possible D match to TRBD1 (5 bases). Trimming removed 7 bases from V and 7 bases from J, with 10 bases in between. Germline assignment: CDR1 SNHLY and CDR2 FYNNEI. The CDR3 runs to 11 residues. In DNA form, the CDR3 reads TGTGCCAGCAACGGGGGGGGTGAAGCTTTCTTT. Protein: CASNGGGEAFF.

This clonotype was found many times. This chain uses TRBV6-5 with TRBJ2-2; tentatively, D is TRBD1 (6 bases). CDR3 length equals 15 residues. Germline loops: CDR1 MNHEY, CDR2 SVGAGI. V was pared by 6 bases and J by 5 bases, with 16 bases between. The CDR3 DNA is TGTGCCAGCAGGAGATACAGGGAATGGACCGGGGAGCTGTTTTTT. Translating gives CASRRYREWTGELFF.

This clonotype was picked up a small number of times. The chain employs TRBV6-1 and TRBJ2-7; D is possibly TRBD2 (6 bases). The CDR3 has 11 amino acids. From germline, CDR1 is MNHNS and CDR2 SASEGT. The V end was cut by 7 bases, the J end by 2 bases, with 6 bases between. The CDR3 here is CASTSAYEQYV. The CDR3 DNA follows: TGTGCCAGCACTAGCGCCTACGAGCAGTACGTC.

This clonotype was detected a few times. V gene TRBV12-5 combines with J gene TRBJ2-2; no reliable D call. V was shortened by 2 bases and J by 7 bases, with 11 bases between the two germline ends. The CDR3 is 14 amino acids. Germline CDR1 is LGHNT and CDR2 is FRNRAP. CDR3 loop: CASGLRVDGGELFF. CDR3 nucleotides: TGTGCTAGTGGTTTGAGGGTTGACGGCGGGGAGCTGTTTTTT.

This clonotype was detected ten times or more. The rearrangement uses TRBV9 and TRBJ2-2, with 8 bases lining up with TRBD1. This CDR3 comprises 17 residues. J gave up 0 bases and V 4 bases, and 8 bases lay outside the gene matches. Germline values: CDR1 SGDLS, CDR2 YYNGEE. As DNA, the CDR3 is TGTGCCAGCAGCTTTGGTCAGGGGGCTCCGAACACCGGGGAGCTGTTTTTT. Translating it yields CASSFGQGAPNTGELFF. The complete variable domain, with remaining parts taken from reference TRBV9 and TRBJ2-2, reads DSGVTQTPKHLITATGQRVTLRCSPRSGDLSVYWYQQSLDQGLQFLIQYYNGEERAKGNILERFSAQQFPDLHSELNLSSLELGDSALYFCASSFGQGAPNTGELFFGEGSRLTVL.

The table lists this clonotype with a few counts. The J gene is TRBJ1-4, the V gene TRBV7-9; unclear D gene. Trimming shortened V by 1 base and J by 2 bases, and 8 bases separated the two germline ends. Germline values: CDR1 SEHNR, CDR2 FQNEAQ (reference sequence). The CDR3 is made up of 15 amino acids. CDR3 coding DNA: TGTGCCAGCAGCTTAGAATCCGGGACTAATGAAAAACTGTTTTTT. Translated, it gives CASSLESGTNEKLFF.

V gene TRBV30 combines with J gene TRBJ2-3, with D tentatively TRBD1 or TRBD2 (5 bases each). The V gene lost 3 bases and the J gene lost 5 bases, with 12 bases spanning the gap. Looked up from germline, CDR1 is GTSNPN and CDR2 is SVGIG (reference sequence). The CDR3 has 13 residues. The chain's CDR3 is CAWRSRGEDTQYF. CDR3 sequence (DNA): TGTGCCTGGAGATCTAGAGGGGAAGATACGCAGTATTTT.

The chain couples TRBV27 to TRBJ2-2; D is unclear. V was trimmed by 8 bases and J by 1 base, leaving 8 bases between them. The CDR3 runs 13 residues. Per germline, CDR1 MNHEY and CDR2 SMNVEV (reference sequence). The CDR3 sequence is CASQRLNTGELFF. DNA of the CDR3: TGTGCCAGCCAGAGACTGAACACCGGGGAGCTGTTTTTT.

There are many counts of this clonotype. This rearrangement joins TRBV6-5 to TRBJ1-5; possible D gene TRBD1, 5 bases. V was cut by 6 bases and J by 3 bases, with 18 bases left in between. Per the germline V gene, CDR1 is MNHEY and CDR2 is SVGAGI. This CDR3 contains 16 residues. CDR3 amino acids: CASRSSPGPLNQPQHF. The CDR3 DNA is TGTGCCAGCAGGTCCTCACCAGGGCCTCTCAATCAGCCCCAGCATTTT.

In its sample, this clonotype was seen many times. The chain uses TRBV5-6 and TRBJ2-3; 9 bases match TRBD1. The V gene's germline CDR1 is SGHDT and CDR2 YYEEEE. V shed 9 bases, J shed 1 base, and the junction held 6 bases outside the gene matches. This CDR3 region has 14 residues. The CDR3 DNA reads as TGTGCCACACAGGGGGCCCGAGGCACAGATACGCAGTATTTT. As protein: CATQGARGTDTQYF.

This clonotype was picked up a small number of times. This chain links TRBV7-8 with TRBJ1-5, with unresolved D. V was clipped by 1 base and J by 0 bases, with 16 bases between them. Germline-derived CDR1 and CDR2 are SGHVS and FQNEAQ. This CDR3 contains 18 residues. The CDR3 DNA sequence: TGTGCCAGCAGCTTAGGAATCTTGCAGGCGTATAGCAATCAGCCCCAGCATTTT. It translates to CASSLGILQAYSNQPQHF.

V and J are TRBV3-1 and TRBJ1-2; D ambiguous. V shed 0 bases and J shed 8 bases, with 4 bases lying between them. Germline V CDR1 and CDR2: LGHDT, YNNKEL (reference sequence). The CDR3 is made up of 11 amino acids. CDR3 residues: CASSQDQGYTF. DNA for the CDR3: TGTGCCAGCAGCCAAGACCAGGGCTACACCTTC. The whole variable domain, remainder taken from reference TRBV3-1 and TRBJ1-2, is DTAVSQTPKYLVTQMGNDKSIKCEQNLGHDTMYWYKQDSKKFLKIMFSYNNKELIINETVPNRFSPKSPDKAHLNLHINSLELGDSAVYFCASSQDQGYTFGSGTRLTVV.